This T cell receptor (beta chain) derives from a study of OX40 agonist ivuxolimab in advanced cancers. About the study: Prior anti-PD-1, anti-PD-L1 or anti-CTLA-4 therapy was allowed; 40% to 50% had some.

Study-wide points: At 0.1 to 3.0 mg/kg and by week 6, clonal expansion occurred in CD4+ and CD8+ blood T cells. Partial responders dosed at 0.1-3.0 mg/kg displayed clonal expansion ranking among the lowest.

This CDR3 comprises 18 residues. Trimming shortened V by 5 bases and J by 1 base, and 24 bases separated the two germline ends. Germline V gives CDR1 SEHNR, CDR2 FQNEAQ (reference sequence). Clones were sequenced by immunoSEQ multiplex PCR, and TCRdb holds only the in-frame ones, with some missing. This sample has approximately 76,000 clones; 70% to 90% occur once, and the top ten carry about 0.9%. Worth noting for this clone: Its target is not known.

The clonotype originates from an adult with an advanced solid tumor such as melanoma, head and neck, liver or kidney cancer. The V call is TRBV7-9, the J call TRBJ2-7; D not resolved. Here the sequenced sample was CD4+ or CD8+ T cells sorted from blood, taken in a trial of the OX40 agonist ivuxolimab. CDR3 DNA sequence: TGTGCCAGCAGCCCGGATGTGGGCCAAACCAAATCATCCTACGAGCAGTACTTC. Translated: CASSPDVGQTKSSYEQYF.